The rows below give T cell receptor beta chains drawn from one sample of a study of T-cell reconstitution after alpha-beta-depleted transplantation in children. TCRdb passed the PCR reads through MiXCR, listing each CDR3 protein once. The sample carries 250,000 to 400,000 distinct CDR3 sequences, approximately 23% recorded once. This material consisted of PBMCs, mostly from graft donor cells, taken 180 days after TCRalphabeta/CD19-depleted stem cell transplant. These receptors all come from a male patient aged 5 to 17 who had a stem cell transplant for acute lymphoblastic leukemia, so the T cells may come from the graft donor. The CDR3 runs from the conserved cysteine through the conserved F or W. A D gene is named only where the DNA matches it firmly. Not all rows give a size; the values are once, few, many and, for expanded clones, a class.

j_call v_call clone_size d_call cdr3_aa cdr3_nt
TRBJ2-3 TRBV7-9 NA NA CASSLGVADTQYF TGTGCCAGCAGCTTGGGGGTGGCAGATACGCAGTATTTT
TRBJ2-3 TRBV7-3 NA NA CASSLGPPPDTQYF TGTGCCAGCAGCTTAGGCCCCCCACCTGATACGCAGTATTTT
TRBJ2-1 TRBV6-2/TRBV6-3 NA TRBD2 CASSYGRLGRDNEQFF TGTGCCAGCAGTTACGGGAGACTAGGGAGGGACAATGAGCAGTTCTTC
TRBJ2-5 TRBV9 few TRBD1 CASSVDRGRGETQYF TGTGCCAGCAGCGTCGACAGGGGGCGCGGGGAGACCCAGTACTTC
TRBJ1-2 TRBV6-5 NA NA CASSYASLLPYGYTF TGTGCCAGCAGTTACGCCAGTCTTCTTCCCTATGGCTACACCTTC
TRBJ2-5 TRBV18 few NA CASSPTAGSQETQYF TGTGCCAGCTCACCAACGGCAGGGTCCCAAGAGACCCAGTACTTC
TRBJ2-5 TRBV4-1 NA NA CASSQVVVETQYF TGCGCCAGCAGCCAAGTGGTGGTAGAGACCCAGTACTTC
TRBJ2-3 TRBV6-5 few NA CASRTRGASTDTQYF TGTGCCAGCAGAACTCGGGGTGCTAGCACAGATACGCAGTATTTT
TRBJ1-1 TRBV20-1 NA NA CSARDQPLNTEAFF TGCAGTGCTAGAGATCAACCGCTGAACACTGAAGCTTTCTTT
TRBJ2-1 TRBV5-1 few TRBD2 CASRPRRTSGRELIYNEQFF TGCGCCAGCCGCCCGCGCCGGACTAGCGGGAGGGAGCTTATCTACAATGAGCAGTTCTTC
TRBJ2-7 TRBV28 few NA CASSEPMPLPPEQYF TGTGCCAGCAGCGAACCTATGCCCCTCCCGCCCGAGCAGTACTTC
TRBJ1-5 TRBV9 few NA CASSGQGWDQPQHF TGTGCCAGCAGCGGCCAGGGTTGGGATCAGCCCCAGCATTTT
TRBJ2-2 TRBV12-5 few NA CASGLVRQTGRTGELFF TGTGCTAGTGGTTTGGTACGGCAAACAGGGAGGACCGGGGAGCTGTTTTTT
TRBJ1-5 TRBV4-1 few NA CASSQVREGQPQHF TGCGCCAGCAGCCAAGTGAGGGAGGGTCAGCCCCAGCATTTT
TRBJ2-3 TRBV7-3 NA NA CASSYSDTQYF TGTGCCAGCAGCTATTCAGATACGCAGTATTTT
TRBJ2-5 TRBV10-2 NA NA CASSEAGRGEETQYF TGCGCCAGCAGTGAGGCAGGGAGAGGAGAAGAGACCCAGTACTTC
TRBJ1-1 TRBV7-6 NA NA CASSPAQTEAFF TGTGCCAGCAGTCCTGCACAGACTGAAGCTTTCTTT
TRBJ2-1 TRBV20-1 many TRBD1 CSASLARGYSYNEQFF TGCAGTGCTAGCCTAGCCAGGGGGTACTCCTACAATGAGCAGTTCTTC
TRBJ2-5 TRBV7-9 NA NA CASSLGKHGRQETQYF TGTGCCAGCAGCTTAGGAAAACACGGACGACAAGAGACCCAGTACTTC
TRBJ2-1 TRBV7-7 few NA CASSLVGGTGYNEQFF TGTGCCAGCAGCTTAGTAGGAGGGACGGGTTACAATGAGCAGTTCTTC
TRBJ2-1 TRBV28 NA NA CASSFSGRLYNEQFF TGTGCCAGCAGTTTCTCGGGCAGGCTCTACAATGAGCAGTTCTTC
TRBJ2-1 TRBV29-1 few NA CSVTVVLYEQFF TGCAGCGTGACAGTGGTACTATATGAGCAGTTCTTC
TRBJ1-6 TRBV5-1 NA NA CASNLGTLGSPLHF TGCGCCAGCAATTTAGGGACCCTCGGATCACCCCTCCACTTT
TRBJ1-1 TRBV12-3/TRBV12-4 once TRBD1 CASSLDRGINTEAFF TGTGCCAGCAGTTTAGACAGGGGAATAAACACTGAAGCTTTCTTT
TRBJ2-1 TRBV10-3 NA TRBD2 CAISGLREGLGREFF TGTGCCATCAGTGGGTTGCGGGAGGGCCTGGGCAGGGAGTTCTTC
TRBJ1-3 TRBV6-5 NA NA CASSYYRNTIYF TGTGCCAGCAGTTACTACAGAAACACCATATATTTT
TRBJ1-5 TRBV4-1 NA NA CASSQVFNQPQHF TGCGCCAGCAGCCAAGTTTTCAATCAGCCCCAGCATTTT
TRBJ1-2 TRBV5-1 many NA CASSLARADYGYTF TGCGCCAGCAGCTTGGCCAGGGCGGACTATGGCTACACCTTC
TRBJ2-7 TRBV12-3/TRBV12-4 NA NA CASTKGGYAEQYF TGTGCCAGTACGAAGGGGGGCTATGCCGAGCAGTACTTC
TRBJ1-5 TRBV18 few NA CASSPNGALQPQHF TGTGCCAGCTCCCCAAACGGGGCCCTACAGCCCCAGCATTTT
TRBJ1-3 TRBV12-3/TRBV12-4 NA NA CASSLEAGQFSGNTIYF TGTGCCAGCAGTTTAGAGGCTGGACAGTTCTCTGGAAACACCATATATTTT
TRBJ1-2 TRBV5-1 NA NA CASSLLTDYGYTF TGCGCCAGCAGCTTGTTGACGGACTATGGCTACACCTTC
TRBJ2-3 TRBV7-9 few NA CASSLAEGKITQYF TGTGCCAGCAGCTTAGCAGAGGGGAAAATTACGCAGTATTTT
TRBJ1-5 TRBV20-1 few NA CSAGRKGQPQHF TGCAGTGCTGGGCGGAAAGGTCAGCCCCAGCATTTT
TRBJ2-7 TRBV5-1 many TRBD2 CASSSSGSSYEQYF TGCGCCAGCAGCTCTAGCGGGAGCTCCTACGAGCAGTACTTC
TRBJ2-2 TRBV7-2 many NA CASSLGSTAPYTGELFF TGTGCCAGCAGCTTAGGGTCGACAGCTCCCTACACCGGGGAGCTGTTTTTT
TRBJ2-1 TRBV4-2 few NA CASSQVLGSNEQFF TGTGCCAGCAGCCAAGTTTTGGGGTCGAATGAGCAGTTCTTC